These 11 T cell receptor beta chains share one sample of origin, sequenced in a study of cytomegalovirus exposure and HLA in healthy donors. The table came from immunoSEQ multiplex PCR; TCRdb's copy has only in-frame clones and leaves some out. The profile covers fewer than 95,000 clones, with 94% appearing a single time and 0.63% taken by the ten largest. The sequencing input was PBMCs. Source of these receptors: a woman in her late teens or twenties in good health and CMV-seronegative.

This clone was seen only once. This chain uses TRBV9 with TRBJ2-4, with D hard to call. V was clipped by 0 bases and J by 5 bases, with 12 bases between them. The germline V gene has CDR1 SGDLS and CDR2 YYNGEE. The CDR3 contains 15 residues. The CDR3 region has the DNA TGTGCCAGCAGCGTAGACCGTCCCTCAGAAAACATTCAGTACTTC. This gives the protein CASSVDRPSENIQYF.

The count of this clone is one. The J gene is TRBJ2-7, the V gene TRBV6-5; 7 bases are shared with TRBD1. V shed 5 bases and J 1 base; nucleotides not matched to a gene: 5. This CDR3 has 14 amino acids. The V gene's germline CDR1 is MNHEY and CDR2 SVGAGI. The CDR3 DNA reads TGTGCCAGCAGTACCTCGGGACAGTCCTACGAGCAGTACTTC. This gives the protein CASSTSGQSYEQYF.

V is TRBV7-9 and J is TRBJ1-6, with 8 nucleotides matching TRBD1. This CDR3 contains 15 residues. The germline gives CDR1 SEHNR, CDR2 FQNEAQ (reference sequence). V lost 5 bases, J lost 7 bases, and 7 bases stayed unmatched. The CDR3 loop is CASSGDRTLNSPLHF. In DNA form, the CDR3 reads TGTGCCAGCAGCGGGGACAGGACCTTAAATTCACCCCTCCACTTT. The full variable domain, with the rest looked up from reference TRBV7-9 and TRBJ1-6, is DTGVSQNPRHKITKRGQNVTFRCDPISEHNRLYWYRQTLGQGPEFLTYFQNEAQLEKSRLLSDRFSAERPKGSFSTLEIQRTEQGDSAMYLCASSGDRTLNSPLHFGNGTRLTVT.

The chain is built from TRBV6-1 and TRBJ2-7; 9 bases map to TRBD1. The CDR3 extends over 16 amino acids. The V gene's germline CDR1 is MNHNS and CDR2 SASEGT. Trimming at V came to 4 bases and at J to 3 bases, leaving 10 bases not matched to a gene. CDR3 in amino acids: CASSVSPGTGFYEQYF. The DNA of the CDR3 is TGTGCCAGCAGTGTTTCCCCCGGGACAGGGTTCTACGAGCAGTACTTC.

V gene TRBV18 combines with J gene TRBJ1-2, with 8 bases matching TRBD1. CDR3 size: 15 residues. CDR1 is KGHSH, CDR2 LQKENI, per germline. Losses at the gene ends were 3 bases for V and 4 bases for J; bases not matched to a gene: 7. CDR3 sequence: CASSPISDRVYGYTF. CDR3 DNA sequence: TGTGCCAGCTCACCTATTTCGGACAGGGTCTATGGCTACACCTTC.

The chain carries TRBV21-1 and TRBJ2-7; TRBD1 reflects the table's D call only, with no check against the DNA. TRBV21-1 constitutes a pseudogene. The CDR3 is made up of 13 amino acids. The CDR3 DNA reads as TGTGCCAGCAGCAAAGGGGGAAGGGGGCCGCGGTACTTC. Its translation is CASSKGGRGPRYF.

The chain links TRBV7-9 to TRBJ2-1; tentatively, D is TRBD1 (6 bases). Germline lookup yields CDR1 SEHNR and CDR2 FQNEAQ (reference sequence). V was cut by 5 bases and J by 15 bases, with 23 bases left in between. This CDR3 region has 14 residues. CDR3 sequence: CASSGRLGGSRVFF. For the CDR3, the DNA is TGTGCCAGCAGCGGTCGCTTAGGGGGTTCTCGGGTGTTCTTC.

Notes on this clone: The identical CDR3 is also encoded by other nucleotide sequences in the sample. This chain connects TRBV18 to TRBJ1-5; maybe TRBD1 (5 bases). From germline, CDR1 is KGHSH and CDR2 LQKENI. Trimming pared 2 bases from V and 5 bases from J, leaving 7 bases between. The CDR3 extends over 13 amino acids. The CDR3 DNA reads TGTGCCAGCTCACCAGGCAGGGATCAGCCCCAGCATTTT. Its protein is CASSPGRDQPQHF. Full variable domain (remainder filled in from reference TRBV18 and TRBJ1-5): NAGVMQNPRHLVRRRGQEARLRCSPMKGHSHVYWYRQLPEEGLKFMVYLQKENIIDESGMPKERFSAEFPKEGPSILRIQQVVRGDSAAYFCASSPGRDQPQHFGDGTRLSIL.

The V call is TRBV7-6, the J call TRBJ2-1, with a tentative D call TRBD2 (5 bases). The ends were cut back, 5 bases at V and 3 bases at J, with 14 bases in the middle. Per germline, CDR1 SGHVS and CDR2 FNYEAQ. The CDR3 runs 15 residues. CDR3 amino acids: CASSRSNGIYNEQFF. The CDR3 DNA reads TGTGCCAGCAGCCGTTCGAACGGGATCTACAATGAGCAGTTCTTC.

V gene TRBV5-6 combines with J gene TRBJ1-3, with a weak D call TRBD1 (5 bases). Germline V gives CDR1 SGHDT, CDR2 YYEEEE. The CDR3 is made up of 15 amino acids. Trimming removed 0 bases at V and 0 bases at J, with 7 bases between. This chain's CDR3 is CASSLVRASGNTIYF. CDR3 nucleotide sequence: TGTGCCAGCAGCTTGGTCAGGGCCTCTGGAAACACCATATATTTT. Looking up the rest from reference TRBV5-6 and TRBJ1-3 gives the full variable domain: DAGVTQSPTHLIKTRGQQVTLRCSPKSGHDTVSWYQQALGQGPQFIFQYYEEEERQRGNFPDRFSGHQFPNYSSELNVNALLLGDSALYLCASSLVRASGNTIYFGEGSWLTVV.

The J gene is TRBJ1-4, the V gene TRBV27; D gene unclear. The CDR3 totals 14 residues. V dropped 6 bases and J dropped 4 bases, with 12 bases sitting between them. The germline V gene has CDR1 MNHEY and CDR2 SMNVEV (reference sequence). CDR3 nucleotides: TGTGCCAGCAGCCCGGGGTTTTATAATGAAAAACTGTTTTTT. It encodes CASSPGFYNEKLFF.